These T cell receptor beta chains were read from a single sample in a study of blood T cell repertoires in COVID-19. Libraries were prepared by immunoSEQ multiplex PCR; TCRdb keeps only in-frame clonotypes and omits some of them. The sample lists more than 200,000 clones, roughly 84% occurring once. Sequencing was performed on PBMCs or T cells enriched from blood (not recorded which). All receptors come from a man aged 25 to 45 in a cohort exposed to, infected with or recovered from COVID-19 (not recorded which). The CDR3 runs from the conserved cysteine through the conserved F or W. A D gene is named only where the DNA matches it firmly. Clone size is not always given. Where it is, it says once, few, many or a class for expanded clones.

d_gene	j_gene	abundance	v_gene	CDR3nt	CDR3aa
-	TRBJ2-7	-	TRBV7-9	TGTGCCAGCAGTTCGGAGGTTCAAACCTACGAGCAGTACTTC	CASSSEVQTYEQYF
-	TRBJ1-4	-	TRBV18	TGTGCCAGCTCACCATTAAATAATGAAAAACTGTTTTTT	CASSPLNNEKLFF
-	TRBJ1-1	once	TRBV18	TGTGCCAGCTCACCGAGGTCGGGGATGAGCACTGAAGCTTTCTTT	CASSPRSGMSTEAFF
TRBD1	TRBJ2-3	-	TRBV3-1/TRBV3-2	TGTGCCAGCAGCCTCGGGACAGGGAAAGATACGCAGTATTTT	CASSLGTGKDTQYF
TRBD2	TRBJ2-5	-	TRBV5-6	TGTGCCAGCAGCTTGCTGGCGGGAGTAAGCCAAGAGACCCAGTACTTC	CASSLLAGVSQETQYF
TRBD2	TRBJ2-1	-	TRBV7-3	TGTGCCAGCAGCTTAATAAGCGGGAGGGATGAGCAGTTCTTC	CASSLISGRDEQFF
TRBD2	TRBJ2-3	once	TRBV5-1	TGCGCCAGCAGGACTAGCGGGAGGCAGATAGATACGCAGTATTTT	CASRTSGRQIDTQYF
TRBD1	TRBJ2-7	-	TRBV10-3	TGTGCCATCAGGAGGACAGGGGGCTCCTACGAGCAGTACTTC	CAIRRTGGSYEQYF
TRBD1	TRBJ1-2	-	TRBV28	TGTGCCAGCGGAACAGGGGAAGTAGGTAGCTATGGCTACACCTTC	CASGTGEVGSYGYTF
-	TRBJ2-7	-	TRBV12-1	TGTGCCAGCAGCTCCGGACTAGCGACAACTGCCGTCTACGAGCAGTACTTC	CASSSGLATTAVYEQYF
TRBD1	TRBJ1-5	-	TRBV27	TGTGCCAGCAGTTTATCGGGACAGGGCTCCTTCCGCAATCAGCCCCAGCATTTT	CASSLSGQGSFRNQPQHF
TRBD1	TRBJ1-3	-	TRBV3-1/TRBV3-2	TGTGCCAGCAGCCGATTCCGGGACAGGGGTTCTGGAAACACCATATATTTT	CASSRFRDRGSGNTIYF